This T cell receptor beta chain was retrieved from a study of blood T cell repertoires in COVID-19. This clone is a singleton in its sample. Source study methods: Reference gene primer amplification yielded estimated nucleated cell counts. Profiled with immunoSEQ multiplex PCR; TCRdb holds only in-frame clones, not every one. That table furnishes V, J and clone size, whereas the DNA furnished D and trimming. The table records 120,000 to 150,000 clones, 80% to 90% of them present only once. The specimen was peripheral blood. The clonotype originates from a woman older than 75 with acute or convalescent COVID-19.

In DNA, the CDR3 is TGTGCCAGCAGCCCCGCTGGGACAGTGAACACTGAAGCTTTCTTT. Its protein product is CASSPAGTVNTEAFF. The chain combines TRBV7-2 with TRBJ1-1, with 7 positions matching TRBD1. The CDR3 contains 15 residues. Germline assignment: CDR1 SGHTA and CDR2 FQGNSA. Trimming at V came to 5 bases and at J to 0 bases, leaving 6 bases not matched to a gene.